Following are 2 T cell receptor beta chains from one sample sequenced in a study of blood T cell repertoires in COVID-19 (dated by TCRdb to 2020 to 2022). Libraries were constructed by the immunoSEQ multiplex PCR assay. In TCRdb, the immuneACCESS table is reduced to in-frame sequences with V and J assigned. These tables do not hold every clone; where another copy was compared, an unresolved V gene accounts for under half, and the others remain unexplained. In this sample the table shows 100,000 to 120,000 clones, roughly 85% of which occur a single time. Roughly 17% of the sample goes to the ten largest clones. Sequencing was performed on peripheral blood. All receptors derive from an elderly woman with active or convalescent COVID-19.

The chain uses TRBV18 and TRBJ1-4, with D possibly being TRBD1 (5 bases). Trimming cost V 3 bases and J 5 bases, with 13 bases left between them. The CDR3 runs to 15 residues. The germline V gene has CDR1 KGHSH and CDR2 LQKENI. In nucleotides, the CDR3 is TGTGCCAGCTCACCTCAGACAGAGACCAATGAAAAACTGTTTTTT. Its protein is CASSPQTETNEKLFF.

This rearrangement joins TRBV12-3 or TRBV12-4 to TRBJ2-5; TRBD1 is a possible D gene (7 bases). The CDR3 runs to 12 residues. V lost 5 bases and J lost 7, with 11 bases in between. The CDR3 protein is CASSQGGGTQYF. In DNA, the CDR3 is TGTGCCAGCAGTCAGGGGGGAGGGACCCAGTACTTC.